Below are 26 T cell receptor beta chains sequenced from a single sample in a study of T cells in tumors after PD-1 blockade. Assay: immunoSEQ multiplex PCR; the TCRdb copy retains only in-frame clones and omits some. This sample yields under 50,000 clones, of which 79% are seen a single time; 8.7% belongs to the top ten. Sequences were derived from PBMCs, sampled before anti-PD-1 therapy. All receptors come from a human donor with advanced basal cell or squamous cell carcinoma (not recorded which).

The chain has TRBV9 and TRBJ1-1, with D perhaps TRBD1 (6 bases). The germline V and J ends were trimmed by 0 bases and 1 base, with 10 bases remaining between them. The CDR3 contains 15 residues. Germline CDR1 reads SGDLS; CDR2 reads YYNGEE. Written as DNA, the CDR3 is TGTGCCAGCAGCGTAGAGGCCAGGGGGAACACTGAAGCTTTCTTT. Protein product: CASSVEARGNTEAFF.

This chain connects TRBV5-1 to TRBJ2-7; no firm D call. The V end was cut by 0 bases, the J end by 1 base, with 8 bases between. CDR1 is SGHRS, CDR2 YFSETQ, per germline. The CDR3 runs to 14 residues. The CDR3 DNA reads TGCGCCAGCAGCTTGGTTACGGGTTCCTACGAGCAGTACTTC. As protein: CASSLVTGSYEQYF.

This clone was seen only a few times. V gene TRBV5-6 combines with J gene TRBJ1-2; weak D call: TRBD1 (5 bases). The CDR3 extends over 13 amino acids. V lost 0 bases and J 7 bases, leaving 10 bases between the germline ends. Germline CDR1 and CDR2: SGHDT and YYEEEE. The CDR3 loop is CASSLVLGVGYTF. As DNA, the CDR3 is TGTGCCAGCAGCTTGGTTCTGGGGGTTGGCTACACCTTC. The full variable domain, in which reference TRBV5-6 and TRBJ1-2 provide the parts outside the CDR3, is DAGVTQSPTHLIKTRGQQVTLRCSPKSGHDTVSWYQQALGQGPQFIFQYYEEEERQRGNFPDRFSGHQFPNYSSELNVNALLLGDSALYLCASSLVLGVGYTFGSGTRLTVV.

The CDR3 is CASSPGQEKSEKLFF. The CDR3, as DNA: TGTGCCAGCAGCCCGGGACAGGAAAAAAGTGAAAAACTGTTTTTT. This sequence joins TRBV6-2 or TRBV6-3 and TRBJ1-4; TRBD1 matches 8 bases. From germline, CDR1 is MNHEY and CDR2 SVGEGT. The CDR3 loop spans 15 amino acids. J was trimmed by 7 bases and V by 6 bases; bases with no gene match: 10.

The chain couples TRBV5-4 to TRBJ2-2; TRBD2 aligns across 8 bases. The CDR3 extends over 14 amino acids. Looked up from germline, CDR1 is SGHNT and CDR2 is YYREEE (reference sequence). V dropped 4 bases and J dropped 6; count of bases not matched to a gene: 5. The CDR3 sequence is CASSDGRVAGELFF. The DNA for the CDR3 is TGTGCCAGCAGCGACGGGAGGGTTGCCGGGGAGCTGTTTTTT.

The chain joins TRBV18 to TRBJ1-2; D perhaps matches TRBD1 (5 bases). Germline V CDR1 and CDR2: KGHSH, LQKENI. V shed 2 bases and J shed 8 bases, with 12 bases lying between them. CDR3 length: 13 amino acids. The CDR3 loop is CASSPGVEGGYTF. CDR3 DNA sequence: TGTGCCAGCTCACCAGGGGTCGAGGGGGGCTACACCTTC.

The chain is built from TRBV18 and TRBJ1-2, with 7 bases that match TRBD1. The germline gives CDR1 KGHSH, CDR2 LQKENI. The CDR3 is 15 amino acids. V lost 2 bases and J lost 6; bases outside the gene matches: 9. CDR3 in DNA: TGTGCCAGCTCACCAATACGGACAGGAGATAATGGCTACACCTTC. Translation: CASSPIRTGDNGYTF.

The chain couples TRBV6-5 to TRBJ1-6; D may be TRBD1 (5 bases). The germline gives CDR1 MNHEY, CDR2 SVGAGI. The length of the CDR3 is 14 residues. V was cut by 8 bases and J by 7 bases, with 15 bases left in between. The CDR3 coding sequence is TGTGCCAGCCAAAGGGGACGGAAAAATTCACCCCTCCACTTT. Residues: CASQRGRKNSPLHF.

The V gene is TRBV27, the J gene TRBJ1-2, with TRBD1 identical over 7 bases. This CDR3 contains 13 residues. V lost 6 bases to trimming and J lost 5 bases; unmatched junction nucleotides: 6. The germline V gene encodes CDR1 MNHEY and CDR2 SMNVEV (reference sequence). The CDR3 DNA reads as TGTGCCAGCAGCACAGGGGATGCGTATGGCTACACCTTC. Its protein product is CASSTGDAYGYTF.

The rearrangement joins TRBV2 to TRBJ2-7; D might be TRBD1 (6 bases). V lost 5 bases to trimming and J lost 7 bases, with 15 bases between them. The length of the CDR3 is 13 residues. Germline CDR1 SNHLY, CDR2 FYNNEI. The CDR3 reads CASSTSGVWEQYF. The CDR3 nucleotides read TGTGCCAGCAGTACCTCAGGGGTATGGGAGCAGTACTTC.

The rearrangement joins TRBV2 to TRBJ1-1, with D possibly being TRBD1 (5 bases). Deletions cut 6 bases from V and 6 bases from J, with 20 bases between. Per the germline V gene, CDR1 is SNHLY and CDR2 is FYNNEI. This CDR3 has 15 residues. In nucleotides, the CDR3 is TGTGCCAGCAGACCCGGGGGGGTGAGGAAGGCTGAAGCTTTCTTT. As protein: CASRPGGVRKAEAFF.

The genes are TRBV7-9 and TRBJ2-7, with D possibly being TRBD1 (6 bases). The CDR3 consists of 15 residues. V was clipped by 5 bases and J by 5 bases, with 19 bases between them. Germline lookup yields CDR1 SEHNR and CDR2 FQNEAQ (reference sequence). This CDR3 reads CASSPVGASLNEQYF. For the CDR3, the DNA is TGTGCCAGCAGCCCCGTGGGGGCATCGCTCAACGAGCAGTACTTC.

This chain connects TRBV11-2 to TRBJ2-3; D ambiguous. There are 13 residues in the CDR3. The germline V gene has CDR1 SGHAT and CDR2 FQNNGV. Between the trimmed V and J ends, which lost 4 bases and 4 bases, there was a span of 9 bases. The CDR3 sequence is CASSSLAADTQYF. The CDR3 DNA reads TGTGCCAGCAGCTCCCTGGCAGCAGATACGCAGTATTTT.

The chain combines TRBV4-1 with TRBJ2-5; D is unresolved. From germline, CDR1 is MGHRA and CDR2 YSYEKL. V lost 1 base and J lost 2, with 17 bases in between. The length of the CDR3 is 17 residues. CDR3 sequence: CASSQALLGVGQETQYF. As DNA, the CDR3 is TGCGCCAGCAGCCAAGCCCTCCTAGGCGTGGGGCAAGAGACCCAGTACTTC.

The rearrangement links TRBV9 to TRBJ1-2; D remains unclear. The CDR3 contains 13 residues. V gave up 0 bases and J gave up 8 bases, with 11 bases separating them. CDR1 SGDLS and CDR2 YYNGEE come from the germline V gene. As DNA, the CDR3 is TGTGCCAGCAGCGTAGATACGAACTGGGGCTACACCTTC. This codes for CASSVDTNWGYTF.

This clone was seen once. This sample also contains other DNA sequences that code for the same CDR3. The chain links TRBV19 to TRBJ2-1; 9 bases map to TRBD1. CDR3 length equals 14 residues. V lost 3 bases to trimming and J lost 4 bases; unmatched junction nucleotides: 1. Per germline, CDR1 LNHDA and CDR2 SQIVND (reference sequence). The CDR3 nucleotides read TGTGCCAGTAGTATCGGGACAGGGTACAATGAGCAGTTCTTC. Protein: CASSIGTGYNEQFF.

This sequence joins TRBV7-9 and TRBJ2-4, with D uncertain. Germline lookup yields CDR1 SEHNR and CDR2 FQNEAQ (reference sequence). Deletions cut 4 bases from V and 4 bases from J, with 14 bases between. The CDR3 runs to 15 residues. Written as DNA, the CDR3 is TGTGCCAGCAGCTATGACACCTACTTAAAAAACATTCAGTACTTC. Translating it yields CASSYDTYLKNIQYF.

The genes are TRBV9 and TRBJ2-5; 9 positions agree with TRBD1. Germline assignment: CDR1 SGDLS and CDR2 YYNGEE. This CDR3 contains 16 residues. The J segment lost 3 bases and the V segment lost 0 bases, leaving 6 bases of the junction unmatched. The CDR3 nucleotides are TGTGCCAGCAGCGTAGCCGGGACAGGGCGGGAAGAGACCCAGTACTTC. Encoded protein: CASSVAGTGREETQYF.

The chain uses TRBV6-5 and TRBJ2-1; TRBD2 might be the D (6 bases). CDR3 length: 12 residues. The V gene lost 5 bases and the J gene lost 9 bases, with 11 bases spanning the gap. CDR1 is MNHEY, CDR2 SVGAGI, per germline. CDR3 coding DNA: TGTGCCAGCAGTCCCCAGGAGGGTGAGCAGTTCTTC. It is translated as CASSPQEGEQFF.

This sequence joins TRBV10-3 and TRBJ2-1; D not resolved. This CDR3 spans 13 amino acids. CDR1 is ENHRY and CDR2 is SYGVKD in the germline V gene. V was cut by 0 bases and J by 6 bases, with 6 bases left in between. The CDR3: CAISESQSNEQFF. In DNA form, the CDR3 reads TGTGCCATCAGTGAGTCACAGAGCAATGAGCAGTTCTTC.

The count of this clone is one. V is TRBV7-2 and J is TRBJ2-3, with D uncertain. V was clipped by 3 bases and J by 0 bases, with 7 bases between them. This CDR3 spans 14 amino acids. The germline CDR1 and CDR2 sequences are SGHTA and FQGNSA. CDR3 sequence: CASSFAASTDTQYF. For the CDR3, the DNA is TGTGCCAGCAGCTTTGCGGCTAGCACAGATACGCAGTATTTT.

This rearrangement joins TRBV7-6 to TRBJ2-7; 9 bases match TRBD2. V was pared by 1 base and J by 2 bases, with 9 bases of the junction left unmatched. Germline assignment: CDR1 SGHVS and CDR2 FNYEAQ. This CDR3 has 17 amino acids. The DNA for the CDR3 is TGTGCCAGCAGCTTAGGCCAGCGGGGGGATCGGACCTACGAGCAGTACTTC. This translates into CASSLGQRGDRTYEQYF.

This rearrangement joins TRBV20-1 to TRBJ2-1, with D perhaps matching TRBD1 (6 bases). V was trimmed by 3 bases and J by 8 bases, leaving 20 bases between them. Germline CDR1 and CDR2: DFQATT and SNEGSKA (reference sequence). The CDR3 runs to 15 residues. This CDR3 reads CSASPGTLEHYEQFF. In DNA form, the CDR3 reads TGCAGTGCTAGTCCTGGGACATTAGAACACTATGAGCAGTTCTTC.

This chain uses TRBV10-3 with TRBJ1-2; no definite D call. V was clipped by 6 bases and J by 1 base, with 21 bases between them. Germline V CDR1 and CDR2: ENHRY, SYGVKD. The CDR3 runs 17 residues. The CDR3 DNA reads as TGTGCCATCAGCCCAGGCTCGGGTGAGCCCTTTAACTATGGCTACACCTTC. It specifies CAISPGSGEPFNYGYTF.

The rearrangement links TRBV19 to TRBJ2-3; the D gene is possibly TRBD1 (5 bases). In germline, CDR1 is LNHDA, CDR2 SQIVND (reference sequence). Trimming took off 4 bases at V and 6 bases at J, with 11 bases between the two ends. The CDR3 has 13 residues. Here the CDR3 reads CASSTLSGDTQYF. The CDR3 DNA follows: TGTGCCAGTAGTACCCTGTCAGGGGATACGCAGTATTTT.

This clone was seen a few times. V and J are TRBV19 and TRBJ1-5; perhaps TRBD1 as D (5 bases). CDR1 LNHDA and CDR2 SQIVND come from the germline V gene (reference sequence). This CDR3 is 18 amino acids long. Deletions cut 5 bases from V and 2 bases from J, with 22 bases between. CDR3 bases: TGTGCCAGTAGTCCTGAAGCCGGGACTTTGATACGCAATCAGCCCCAGCATTTT. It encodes CASSPEAGTLIRNQPQHF.